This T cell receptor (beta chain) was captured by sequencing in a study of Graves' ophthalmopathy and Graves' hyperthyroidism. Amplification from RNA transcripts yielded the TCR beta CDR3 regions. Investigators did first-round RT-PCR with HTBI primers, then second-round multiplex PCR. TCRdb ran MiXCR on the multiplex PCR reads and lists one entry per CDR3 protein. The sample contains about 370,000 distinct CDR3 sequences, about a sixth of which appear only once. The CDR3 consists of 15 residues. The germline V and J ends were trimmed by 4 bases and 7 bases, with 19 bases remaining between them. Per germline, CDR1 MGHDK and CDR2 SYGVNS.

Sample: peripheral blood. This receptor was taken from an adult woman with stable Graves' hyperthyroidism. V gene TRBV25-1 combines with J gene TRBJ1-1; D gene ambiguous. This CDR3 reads CASSGSVGSSGEAFF. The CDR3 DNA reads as TGTGCCAGCAGTGGGTCAGTCGGGTCTTCTGGTGAAGCTTTCTTT. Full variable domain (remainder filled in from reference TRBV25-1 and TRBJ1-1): EADIYQTPRYLVIGTGKKITLECSQTMGHDKMYWYQQDPGMELHLIHYSYGVNSTEKGDLSSESTVSRIRTEHFPLTLESARPSHTSQYLCASSGSVGSSGEAFFGQGTRLTVV.